This TCR beta chain came from a study of CD8+ T cells in alopecia areata. The CDR3 length is 15 residues. Germline V gene lookup returns CDR1 SGHDN and CDR2 FVKESK. The ends were cut back, 0 bases at V and 2 bases at J, with 10 bases in the middle. As the sequencing template, cDNA was produced by extracting RNA and reverse transcribing it. Profiled with immunoSEQ multiplex PCR; TCRdb holds only in-frame clones, not every one. The table lists more than 110,000 clones, about four fifths of them singletons, with roughly 25% in the top ten. Treatment noted: oral pan-JAK inhibitor, 5-10 mg twice daily. The sequences come from CD8+ T cells sorted from blood, collected at week 4, from a patient treated with tofacitinib. The sequence derives from a human donor with alopecia areata. This chain joins TRBV14 and TRBJ1-1; no clear D gene. DNA of the CDR3: TGTGCCAGCAGCCAAGAGGTCGGACTTAACACTGAAGCTTTCTTT. Protein product: CASSQEVGLNTEAFF.